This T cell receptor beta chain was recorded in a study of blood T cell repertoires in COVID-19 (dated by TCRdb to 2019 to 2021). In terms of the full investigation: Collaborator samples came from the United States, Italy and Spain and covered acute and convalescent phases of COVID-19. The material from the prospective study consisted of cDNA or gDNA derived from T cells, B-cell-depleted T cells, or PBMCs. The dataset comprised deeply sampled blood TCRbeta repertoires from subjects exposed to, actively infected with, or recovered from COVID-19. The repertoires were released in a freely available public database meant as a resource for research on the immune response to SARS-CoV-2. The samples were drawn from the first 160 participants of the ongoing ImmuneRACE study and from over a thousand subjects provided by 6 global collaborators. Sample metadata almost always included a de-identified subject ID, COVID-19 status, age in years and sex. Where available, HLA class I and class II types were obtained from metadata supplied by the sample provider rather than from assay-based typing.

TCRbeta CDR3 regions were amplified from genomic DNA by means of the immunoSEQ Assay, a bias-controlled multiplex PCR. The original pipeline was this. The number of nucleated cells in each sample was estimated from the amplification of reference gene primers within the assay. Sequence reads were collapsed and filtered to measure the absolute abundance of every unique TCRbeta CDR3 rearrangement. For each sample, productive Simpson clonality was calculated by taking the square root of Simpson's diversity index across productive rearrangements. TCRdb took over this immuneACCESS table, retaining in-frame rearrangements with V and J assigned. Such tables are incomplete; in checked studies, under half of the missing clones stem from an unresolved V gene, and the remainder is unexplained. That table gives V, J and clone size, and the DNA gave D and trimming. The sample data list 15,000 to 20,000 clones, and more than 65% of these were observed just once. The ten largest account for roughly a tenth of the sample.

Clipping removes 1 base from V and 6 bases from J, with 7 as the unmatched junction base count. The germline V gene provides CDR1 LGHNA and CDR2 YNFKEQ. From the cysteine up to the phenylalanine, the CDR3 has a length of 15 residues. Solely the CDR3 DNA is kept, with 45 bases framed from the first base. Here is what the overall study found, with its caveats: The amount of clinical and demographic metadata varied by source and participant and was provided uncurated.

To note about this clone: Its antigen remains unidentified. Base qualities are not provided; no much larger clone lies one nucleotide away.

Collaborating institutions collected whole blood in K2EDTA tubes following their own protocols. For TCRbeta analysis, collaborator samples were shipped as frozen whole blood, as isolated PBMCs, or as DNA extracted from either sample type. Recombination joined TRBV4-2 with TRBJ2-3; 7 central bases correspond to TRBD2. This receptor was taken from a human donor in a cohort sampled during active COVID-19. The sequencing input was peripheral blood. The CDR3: CASSQVGGGGDTQYF. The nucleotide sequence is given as TGTGCCAGCAGCCAAGTCGGCGGGGGTGGGGATACGCAGTATTTT.